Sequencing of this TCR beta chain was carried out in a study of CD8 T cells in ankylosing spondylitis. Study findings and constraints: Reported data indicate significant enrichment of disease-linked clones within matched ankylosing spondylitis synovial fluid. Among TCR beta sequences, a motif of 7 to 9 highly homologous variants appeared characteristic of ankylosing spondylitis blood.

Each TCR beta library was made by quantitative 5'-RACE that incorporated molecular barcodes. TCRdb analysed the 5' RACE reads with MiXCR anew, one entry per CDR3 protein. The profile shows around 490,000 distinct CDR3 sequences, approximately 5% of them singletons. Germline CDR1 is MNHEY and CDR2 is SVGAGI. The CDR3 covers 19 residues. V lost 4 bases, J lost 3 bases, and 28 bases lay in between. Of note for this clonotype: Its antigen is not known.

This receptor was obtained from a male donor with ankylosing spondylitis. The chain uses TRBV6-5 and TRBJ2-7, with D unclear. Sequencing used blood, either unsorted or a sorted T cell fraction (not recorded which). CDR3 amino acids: CASSSPPGPAQSNYYEQYF. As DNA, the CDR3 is TGTGCCAGCAGTTCGCCCCCAGGCCCTGCCCAATCGAACTACTACGAGCAGTACTTC.